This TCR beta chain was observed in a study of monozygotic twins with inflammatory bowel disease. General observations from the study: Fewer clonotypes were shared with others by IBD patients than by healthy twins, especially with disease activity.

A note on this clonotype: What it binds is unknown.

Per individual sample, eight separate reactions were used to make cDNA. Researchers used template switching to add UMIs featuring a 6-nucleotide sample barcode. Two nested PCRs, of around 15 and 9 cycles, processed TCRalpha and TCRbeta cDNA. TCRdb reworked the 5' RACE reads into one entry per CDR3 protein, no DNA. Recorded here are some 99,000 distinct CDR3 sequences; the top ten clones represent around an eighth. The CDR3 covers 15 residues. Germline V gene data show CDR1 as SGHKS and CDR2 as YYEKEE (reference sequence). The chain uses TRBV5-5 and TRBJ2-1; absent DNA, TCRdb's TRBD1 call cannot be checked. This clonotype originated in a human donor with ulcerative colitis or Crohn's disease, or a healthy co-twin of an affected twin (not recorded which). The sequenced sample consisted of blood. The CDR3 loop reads CASSPWRGSPNEQFF.